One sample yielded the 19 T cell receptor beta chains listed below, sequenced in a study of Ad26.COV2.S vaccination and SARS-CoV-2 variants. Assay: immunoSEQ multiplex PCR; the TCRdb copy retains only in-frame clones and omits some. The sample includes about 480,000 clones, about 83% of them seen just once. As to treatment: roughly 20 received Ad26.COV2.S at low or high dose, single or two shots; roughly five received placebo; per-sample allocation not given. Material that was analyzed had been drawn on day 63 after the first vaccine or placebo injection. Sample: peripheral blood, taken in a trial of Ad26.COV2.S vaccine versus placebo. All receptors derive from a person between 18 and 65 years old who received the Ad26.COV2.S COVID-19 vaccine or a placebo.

The DNA of the CDR3 is TGCGCCAGCAGTGAGTCGCTTCAGCCCCAGCATTTT. Residues: CASSESLQPQHF. The rearrangement joins TRBV10-1 to TRBJ1-5; D is uncertain. The CDR3 covers 12 residues. Germline-derived CDR1 and CDR2 are WNHNN and SYGVQD (reference sequence). Trimming removed 0 bases at V and 6 bases at J, with 3 bases between.

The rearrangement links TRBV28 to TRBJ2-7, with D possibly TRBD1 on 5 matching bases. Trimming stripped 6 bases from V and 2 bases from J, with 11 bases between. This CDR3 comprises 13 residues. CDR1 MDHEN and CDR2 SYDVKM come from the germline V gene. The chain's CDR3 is CASRRTGTYEQYF. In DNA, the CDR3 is TGTGCCAGCAGACGCACAGGTACCTACGAGCAGTACTTC.

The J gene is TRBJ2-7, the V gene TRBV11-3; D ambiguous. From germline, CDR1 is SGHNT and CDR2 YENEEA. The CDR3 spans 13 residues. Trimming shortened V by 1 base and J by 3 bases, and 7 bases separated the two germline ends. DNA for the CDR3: TGTGCCAGCAGCTTAGTGGCAGGCTACGAGCAGTACTTC. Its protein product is CASSLVAGYEQYF.

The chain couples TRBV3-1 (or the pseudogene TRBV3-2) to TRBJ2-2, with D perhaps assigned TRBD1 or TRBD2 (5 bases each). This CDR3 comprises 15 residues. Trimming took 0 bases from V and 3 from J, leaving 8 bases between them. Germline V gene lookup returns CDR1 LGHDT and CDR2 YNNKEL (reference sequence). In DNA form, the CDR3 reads TGTGCCAGCAGCCAAGATGGGGGTTACACCGGGGAGCTGTTTTTT. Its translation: CASSQDGGYTGELFF.

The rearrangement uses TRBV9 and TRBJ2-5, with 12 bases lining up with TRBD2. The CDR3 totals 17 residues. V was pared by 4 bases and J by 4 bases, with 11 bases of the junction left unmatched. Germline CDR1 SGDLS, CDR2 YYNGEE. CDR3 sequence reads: CASSPATSGSRGETQYF. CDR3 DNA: TGTGCCAGCAGCCCTGCGACTAGCGGGAGCCGTGGAGAGACCCAGTACTTC.

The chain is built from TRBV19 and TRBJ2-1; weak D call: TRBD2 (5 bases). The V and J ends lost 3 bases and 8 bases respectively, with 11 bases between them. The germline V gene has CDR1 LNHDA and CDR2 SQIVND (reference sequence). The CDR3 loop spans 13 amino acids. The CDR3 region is CASSIGVWDEQFF. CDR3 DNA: TGTGCCAGTAGTATCGGGGTCTGGGATGAGCAGTTCTTC.

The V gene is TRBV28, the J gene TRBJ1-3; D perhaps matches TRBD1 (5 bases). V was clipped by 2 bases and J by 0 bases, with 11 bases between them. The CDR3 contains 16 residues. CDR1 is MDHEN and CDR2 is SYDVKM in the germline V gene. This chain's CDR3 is CASSLIGGSSGNTIYF. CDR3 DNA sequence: TGTGCCAGCAGTTTAATTGGGGGGAGCTCTGGAAACACCATATATTTT.

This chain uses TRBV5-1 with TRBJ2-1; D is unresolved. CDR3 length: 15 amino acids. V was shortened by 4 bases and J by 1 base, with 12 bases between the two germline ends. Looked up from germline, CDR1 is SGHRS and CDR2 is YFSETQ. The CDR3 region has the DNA TGCGCCAGCAGCCCCTTTGGTCGTTCCTACAATGAGCAGTTCTTC. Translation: CASSPFGRSYNEQFF.

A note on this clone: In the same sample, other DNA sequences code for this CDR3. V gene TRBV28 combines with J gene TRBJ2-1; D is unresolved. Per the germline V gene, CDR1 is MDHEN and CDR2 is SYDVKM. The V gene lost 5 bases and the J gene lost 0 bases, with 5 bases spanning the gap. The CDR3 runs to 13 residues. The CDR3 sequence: CASSGDSYNEQFF. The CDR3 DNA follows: TGTGCCAGCAGTGGGGACTCCTACAATGAGCAGTTCTTC.

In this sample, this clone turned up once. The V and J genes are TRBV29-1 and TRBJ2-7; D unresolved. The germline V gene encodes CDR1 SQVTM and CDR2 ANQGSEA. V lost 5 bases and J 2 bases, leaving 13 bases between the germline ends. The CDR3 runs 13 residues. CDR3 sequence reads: CSVTALRTYEQYF. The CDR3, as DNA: TGCAGCGTTACGGCCCTGAGAACCTACGAGCAGTACTTC.

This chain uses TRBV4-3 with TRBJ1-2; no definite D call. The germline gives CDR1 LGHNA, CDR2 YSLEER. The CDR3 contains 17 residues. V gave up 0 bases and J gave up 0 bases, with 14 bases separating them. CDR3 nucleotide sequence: TGCGCCAGCAGCCAAGATGCCAGCCAATATACTAACTATGGCTACACCTTC. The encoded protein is CASSQDASQYTNYGYTF.

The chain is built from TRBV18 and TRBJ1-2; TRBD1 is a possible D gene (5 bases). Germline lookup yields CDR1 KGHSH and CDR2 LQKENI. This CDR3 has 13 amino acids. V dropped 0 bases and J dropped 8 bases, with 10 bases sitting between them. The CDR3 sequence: CASSPPGEVGYTF. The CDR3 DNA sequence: TGTGCCAGCTCACCACCGGGGGAAGTCGGCTACACCTTC.

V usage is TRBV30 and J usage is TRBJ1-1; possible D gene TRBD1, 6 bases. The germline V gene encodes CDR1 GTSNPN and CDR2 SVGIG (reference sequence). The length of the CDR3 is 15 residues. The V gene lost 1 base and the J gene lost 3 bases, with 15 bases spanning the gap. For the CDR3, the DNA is TGTGCCTGGAGTGAAAAGGACAGACGCTACACTGAAGCTTTCTTT. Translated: CAWSEKDRRYTEAFF.

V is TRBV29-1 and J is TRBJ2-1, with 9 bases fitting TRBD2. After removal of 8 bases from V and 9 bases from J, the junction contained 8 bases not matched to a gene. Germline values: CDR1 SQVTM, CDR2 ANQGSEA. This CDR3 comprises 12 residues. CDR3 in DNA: TGCAGCATTAGCGGGAGAGGGGGTGAGCAGTTCTTC. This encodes CSISGRGGEQFF.

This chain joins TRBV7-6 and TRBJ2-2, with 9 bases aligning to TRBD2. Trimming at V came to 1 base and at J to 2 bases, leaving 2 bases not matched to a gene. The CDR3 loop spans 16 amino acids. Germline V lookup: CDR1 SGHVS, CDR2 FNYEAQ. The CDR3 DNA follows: TGTGCCAGCAGCTTAGGGCTAGCGGGAAACACCGGGGAGCTGTTTTTT. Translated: CASSLGLAGNTGELFF. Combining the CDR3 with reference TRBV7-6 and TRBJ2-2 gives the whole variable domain GAGVSQSPRYKVTKRGQDVALRCDPISGHVSLYWYRQALGQGPEFLTYFNYEAQQDKSGLPNDRFSAERPEGSISTLTIQRTEQRDSAMYRCASSLGLAGNTGELFFGEGSRLTVL.

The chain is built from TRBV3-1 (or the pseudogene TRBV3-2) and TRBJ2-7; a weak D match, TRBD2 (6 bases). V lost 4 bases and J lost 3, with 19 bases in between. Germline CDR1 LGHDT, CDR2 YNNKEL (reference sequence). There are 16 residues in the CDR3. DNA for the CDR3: TGTGCCAGCAGCCCCCCATGGCAGGAGACTAGCTACGAGCAGTACTTC. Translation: CASSPPWQETSYEQYF.

The DNA for the CDR3 is TGTGCCAGCAGTTTCATGGGAACTAACAGGGCTCTTAGAGGCTACACCTTC. This encodes CASSFMGTNRALRGYTF. This rearrangement joins TRBV28 to TRBJ1-2; TRBD1 might be the D (6 bases). CDR1 is MDHEN and CDR2 is SYDVKM in the germline V gene. With 3 bases removed from V and 8 bases from J, the gap between germline ends came to 25 bases. The CDR3 runs to 17 residues.

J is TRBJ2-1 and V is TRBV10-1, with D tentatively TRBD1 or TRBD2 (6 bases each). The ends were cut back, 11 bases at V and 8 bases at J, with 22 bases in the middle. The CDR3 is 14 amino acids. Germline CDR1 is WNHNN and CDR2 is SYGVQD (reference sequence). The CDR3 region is CAPRMGGFAHEQFF. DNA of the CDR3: TGCGCCCCCAGGATGGGGGGCTTCGCTCATGAGCAGTTCTTC.

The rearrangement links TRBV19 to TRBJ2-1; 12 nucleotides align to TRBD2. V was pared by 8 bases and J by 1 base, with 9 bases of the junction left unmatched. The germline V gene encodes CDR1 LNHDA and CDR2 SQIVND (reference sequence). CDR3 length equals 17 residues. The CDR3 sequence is CASLPGTSGPSYNEQFF. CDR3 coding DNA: TGTGCCAGTTTGCCGGGGACTAGCGGGCCGTCCTACAATGAGCAGTTCTTC.